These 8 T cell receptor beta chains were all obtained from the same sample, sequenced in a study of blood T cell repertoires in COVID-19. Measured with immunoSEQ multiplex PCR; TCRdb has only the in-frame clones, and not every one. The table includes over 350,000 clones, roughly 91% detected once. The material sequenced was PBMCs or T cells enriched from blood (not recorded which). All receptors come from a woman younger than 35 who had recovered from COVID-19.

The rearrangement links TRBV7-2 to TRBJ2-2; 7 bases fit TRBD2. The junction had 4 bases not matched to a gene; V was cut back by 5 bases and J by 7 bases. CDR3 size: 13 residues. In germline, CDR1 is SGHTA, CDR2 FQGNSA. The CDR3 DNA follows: TGTGCCAGCAGCCGGACTAGGGTCGGGGAGCTGTTTTTT. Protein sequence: CASSRTRVGELFF.

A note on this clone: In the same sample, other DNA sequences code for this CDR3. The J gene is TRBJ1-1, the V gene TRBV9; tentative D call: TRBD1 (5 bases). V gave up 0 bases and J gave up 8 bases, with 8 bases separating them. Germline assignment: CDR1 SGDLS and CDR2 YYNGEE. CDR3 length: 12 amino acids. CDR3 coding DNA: TGTGCCAGCAGCGTAGGTAAGGGGGAAGCTTTCTTT. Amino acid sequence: CASSVGKGEAFF.

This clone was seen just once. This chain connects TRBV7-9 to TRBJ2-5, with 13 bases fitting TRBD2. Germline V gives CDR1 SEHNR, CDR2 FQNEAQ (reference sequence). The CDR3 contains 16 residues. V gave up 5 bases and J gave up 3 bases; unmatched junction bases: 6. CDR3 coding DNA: TGTGCCAGCAGCGACCGAGGACTAGCGGGAGAAGAGACCCAGTACTTC. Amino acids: CASSDRGLAGEETQYF. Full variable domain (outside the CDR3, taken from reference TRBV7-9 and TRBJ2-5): DTGVSQNPRHKITKRGQNVTFRCDPISEHNRLYWYRQTLGQGPEFLTYFQNEAQLEKSRLLSDRFSAERPKGSFSTLEIQRTEQGDSAMYLCASSDRGLAGEETQYFGPGTRLLVL.

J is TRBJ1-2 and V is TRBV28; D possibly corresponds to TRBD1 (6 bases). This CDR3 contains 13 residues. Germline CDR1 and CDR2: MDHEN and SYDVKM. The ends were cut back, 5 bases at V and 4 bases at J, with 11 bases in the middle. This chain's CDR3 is CASSLGTSYGYTF. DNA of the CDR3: TGTGCCAGCAGTCTGGGGACAAGCTATGGCTACACCTTC.

The CDR3: CASSRLRGIEAFF. As DNA, the CDR3 is TGTGCCAGTAGTCGGCTCCGGGGGATTGAAGCTTTCTTT. The genes are TRBV19 and TRBJ1-1; tentative D call: TRBD1 (5 bases). The CDR3 has 13 residues. Germline V lookup: CDR1 LNHDA, CDR2 SQIVND (reference sequence). Deletions cut 5 bases from V and 7 bases from J, with 14 bases between. Supplemented by reference TRBV19 and TRBJ1-1, the full variable domain reads DGGITQSPKYLFRKEGQNVTLSCEQNLNHDAMYWYRQDPGQGLRLIYYSQIVNDFQKGDIAEGYSVSREKKESFPLTVTSAQKNPTAFYLCASSRLRGIEAFFGQGTRLTVV.

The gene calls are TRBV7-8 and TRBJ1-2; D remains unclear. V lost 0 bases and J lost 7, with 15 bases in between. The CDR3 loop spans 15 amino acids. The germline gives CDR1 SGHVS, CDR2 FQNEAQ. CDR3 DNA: TGTGCCAGCAGCTTAGCTGCGGTCCTAGCGTTTGGCTACACCTTC. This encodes CASSLAAVLAFGYTF. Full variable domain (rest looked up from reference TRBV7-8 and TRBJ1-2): GAGVSQSPRYKVAKRGQDVALRCDPISGHVSLFWYQQALGQGPEFLTYFQNEAQLDKSGLPSDRFFAERPEGSVSTLKIQRTQQEDSAVYLCASSLAAVLAFGYTFGSGTRLTVV.

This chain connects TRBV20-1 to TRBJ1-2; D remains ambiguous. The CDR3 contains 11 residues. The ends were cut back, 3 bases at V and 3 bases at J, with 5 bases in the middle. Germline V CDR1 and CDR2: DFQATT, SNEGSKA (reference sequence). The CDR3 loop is CSASTDYGYTF. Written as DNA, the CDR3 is TGCAGTGCTAGCACAGACTATGGCTACACCTTC.

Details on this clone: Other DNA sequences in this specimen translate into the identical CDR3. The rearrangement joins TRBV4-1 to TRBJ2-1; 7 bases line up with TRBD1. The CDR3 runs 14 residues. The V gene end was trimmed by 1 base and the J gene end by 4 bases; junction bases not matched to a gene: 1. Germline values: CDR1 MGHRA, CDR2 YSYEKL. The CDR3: CASSQGQGYNEQFF. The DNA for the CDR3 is TGCGCCAGCAGCCAAGGACAGGGTTACAATGAGCAGTTCTTC.